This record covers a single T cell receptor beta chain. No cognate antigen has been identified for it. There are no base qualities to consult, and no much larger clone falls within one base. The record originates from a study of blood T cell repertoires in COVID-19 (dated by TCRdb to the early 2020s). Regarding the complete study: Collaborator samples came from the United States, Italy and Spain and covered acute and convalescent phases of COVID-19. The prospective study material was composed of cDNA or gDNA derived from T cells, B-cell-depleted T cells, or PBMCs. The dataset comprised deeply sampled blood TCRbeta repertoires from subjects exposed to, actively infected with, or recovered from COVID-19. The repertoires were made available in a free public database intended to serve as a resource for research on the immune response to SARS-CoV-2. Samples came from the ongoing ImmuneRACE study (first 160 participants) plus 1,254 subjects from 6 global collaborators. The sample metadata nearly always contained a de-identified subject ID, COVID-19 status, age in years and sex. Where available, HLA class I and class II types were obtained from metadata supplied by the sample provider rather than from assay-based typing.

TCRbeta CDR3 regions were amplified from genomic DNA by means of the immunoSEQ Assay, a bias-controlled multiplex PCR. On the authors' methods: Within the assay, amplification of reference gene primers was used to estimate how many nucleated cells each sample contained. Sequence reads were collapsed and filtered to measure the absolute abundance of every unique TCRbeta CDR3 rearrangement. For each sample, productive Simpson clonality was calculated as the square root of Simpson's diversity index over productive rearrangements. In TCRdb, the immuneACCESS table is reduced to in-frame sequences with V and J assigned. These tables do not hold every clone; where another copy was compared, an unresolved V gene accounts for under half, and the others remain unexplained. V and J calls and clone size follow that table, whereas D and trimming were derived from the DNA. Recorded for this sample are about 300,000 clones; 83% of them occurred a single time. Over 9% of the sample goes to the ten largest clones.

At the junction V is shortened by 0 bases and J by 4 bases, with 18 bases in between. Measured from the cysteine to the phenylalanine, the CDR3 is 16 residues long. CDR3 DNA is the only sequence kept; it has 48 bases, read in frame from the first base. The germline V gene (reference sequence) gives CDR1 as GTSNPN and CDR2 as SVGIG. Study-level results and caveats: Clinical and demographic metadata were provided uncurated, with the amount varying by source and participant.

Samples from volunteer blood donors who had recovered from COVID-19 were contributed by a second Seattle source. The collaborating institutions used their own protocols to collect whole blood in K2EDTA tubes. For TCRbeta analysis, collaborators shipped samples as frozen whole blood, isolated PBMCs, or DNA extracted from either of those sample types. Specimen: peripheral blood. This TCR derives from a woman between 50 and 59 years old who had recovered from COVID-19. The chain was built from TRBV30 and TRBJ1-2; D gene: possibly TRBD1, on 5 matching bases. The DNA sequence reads TGTGCCTGGAGTGTCGGTGGTTTGGGGGGGTCCTATGGCTACACCTTC. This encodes CAWSVGGLGGSYGYTF.